This TCR beta chain was found in a study of control samples from healthy donors and cancer patients. V dropped 2 bases and J dropped 3; count of bases not matched to a gene: 8. Germline V gene data show CDR1 as KGHDR and CDR2 as SFDVKD. The length of the CDR3 is 17 residues. Measured with immunoSEQ multiplex PCR; TCRdb has only the in-frame clones, and not every one. The sample holds more than 95,000 clones, approximately 90% seen once. The chain joins TRBV24-1 to TRBJ2-5, with 10 bases lining up with TRBD2. The sequence derives from a man in his sixties with lung cancer. The sample comprised PBMCs. The CDR3: CATSDSLLAGVEETQYF. CDR3 bases: TGTGCCACCAGTGATTCGCTCCTAGCGGGGGTTGAAGAGACCCAGTACTTC.